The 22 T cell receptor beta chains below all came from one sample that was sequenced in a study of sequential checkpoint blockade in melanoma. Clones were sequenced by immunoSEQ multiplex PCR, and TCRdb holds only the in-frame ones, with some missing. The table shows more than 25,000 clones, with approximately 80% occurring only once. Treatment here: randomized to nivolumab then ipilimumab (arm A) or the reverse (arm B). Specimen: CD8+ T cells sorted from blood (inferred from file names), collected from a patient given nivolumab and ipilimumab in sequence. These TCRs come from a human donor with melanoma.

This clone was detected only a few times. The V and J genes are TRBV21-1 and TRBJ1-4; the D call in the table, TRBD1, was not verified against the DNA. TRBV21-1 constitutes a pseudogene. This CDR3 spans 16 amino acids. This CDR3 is CASSKAPTRVIEKLFF. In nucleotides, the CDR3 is TGTGCCAGCAGCAAAGCCCCGACCAGGGTTATCGAAAAACTGTTTTTT.

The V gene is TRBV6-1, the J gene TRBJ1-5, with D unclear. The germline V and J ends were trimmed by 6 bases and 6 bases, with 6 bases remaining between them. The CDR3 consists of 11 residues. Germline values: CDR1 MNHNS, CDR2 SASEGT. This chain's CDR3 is CASSEIQPQHF. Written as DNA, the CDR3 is TGTGCCAGCAGCGAGATTCAGCCCCAGCATTTT.

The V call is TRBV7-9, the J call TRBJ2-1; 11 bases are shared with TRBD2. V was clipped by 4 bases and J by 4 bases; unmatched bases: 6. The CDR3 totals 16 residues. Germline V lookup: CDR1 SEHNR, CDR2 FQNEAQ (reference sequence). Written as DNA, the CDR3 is TGTGCCAGCAGCTCACAACTAGCGGGGGAATACAATGAGCAGTTCTTC. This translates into CASSSQLAGEYNEQFF.

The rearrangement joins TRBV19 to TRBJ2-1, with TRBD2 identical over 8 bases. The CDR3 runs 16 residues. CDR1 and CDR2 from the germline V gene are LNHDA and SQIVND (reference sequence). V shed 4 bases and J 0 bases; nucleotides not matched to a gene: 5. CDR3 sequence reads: CASSRDGGVSYNEQFF. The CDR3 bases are TGTGCCAGTAGTAGAGACGGGGGGGTCTCCTACAATGAGCAGTTCTTC. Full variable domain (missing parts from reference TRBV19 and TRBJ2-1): DGGITQSPKYLFRKEGQNVTLSCEQNLNHDAMYWYRQDPGQGLRLIYYSQIVNDFQKGDIAEGYSVSREKKESFPLTVTSAQKNPTAFYLCASSRDGGVSYNEQFFGPGTRLTVL.

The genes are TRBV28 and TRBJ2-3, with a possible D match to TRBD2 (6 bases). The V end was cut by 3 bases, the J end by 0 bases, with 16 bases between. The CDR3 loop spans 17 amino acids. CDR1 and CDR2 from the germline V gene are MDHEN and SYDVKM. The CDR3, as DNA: TGTGCCAGCAGTTTCCAGTTCTCCGGGACTAGCACAGATACGCAGTATTTT. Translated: CASSFQFSGTSTDTQYF.

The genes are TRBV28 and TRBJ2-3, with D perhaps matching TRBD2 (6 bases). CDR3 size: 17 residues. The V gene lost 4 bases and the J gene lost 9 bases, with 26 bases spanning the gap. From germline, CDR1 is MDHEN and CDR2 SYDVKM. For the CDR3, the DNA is TGTGCCAGCAGTTCCCGAACCCGGGACTCTTCTCCCCTAACGCAGTATTTT. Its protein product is CASSSRTRDSSPLTQYF.

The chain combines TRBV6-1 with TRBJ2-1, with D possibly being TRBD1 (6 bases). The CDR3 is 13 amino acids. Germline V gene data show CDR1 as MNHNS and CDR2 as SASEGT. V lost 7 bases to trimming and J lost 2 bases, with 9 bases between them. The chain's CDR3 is CASNNRAYNEQFF. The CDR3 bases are TGTGCCAGCAATAACAGGGCCTACAATGAGCAGTTCTTC.

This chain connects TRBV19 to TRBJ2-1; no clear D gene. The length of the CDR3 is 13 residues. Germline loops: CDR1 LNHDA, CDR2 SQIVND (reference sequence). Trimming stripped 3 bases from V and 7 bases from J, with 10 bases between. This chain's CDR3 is CASSIVSGNEQFF. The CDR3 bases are TGTGCCAGTAGTATCGTATCCGGGAATGAGCAGTTCTTC.

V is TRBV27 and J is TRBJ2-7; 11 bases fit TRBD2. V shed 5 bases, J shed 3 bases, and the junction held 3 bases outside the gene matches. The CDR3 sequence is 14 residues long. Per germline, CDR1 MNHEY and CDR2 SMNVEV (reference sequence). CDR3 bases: TGTGCCAGCAGTGCAACTAGCGGGGGCTACGAGCAGTACTTC. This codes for CASSATSGGYEQYF.

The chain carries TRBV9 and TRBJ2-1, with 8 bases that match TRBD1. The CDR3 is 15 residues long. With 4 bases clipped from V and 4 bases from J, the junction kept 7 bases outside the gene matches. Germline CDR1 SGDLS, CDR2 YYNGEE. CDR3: CASSPARTGYNEQFF. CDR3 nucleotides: TGTGCCAGCAGCCCAGCCAGGACAGGGTACAATGAGCAGTTCTTC.

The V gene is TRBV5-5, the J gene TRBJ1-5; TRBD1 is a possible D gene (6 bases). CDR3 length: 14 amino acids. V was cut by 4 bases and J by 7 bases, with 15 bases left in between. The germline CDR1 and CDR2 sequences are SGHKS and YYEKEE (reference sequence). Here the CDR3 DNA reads TGTGCCAGCAGCACCACAGGGCTAGGGCAGCCCCAGCATTTT. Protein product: CASSTTGLGQPQHF.

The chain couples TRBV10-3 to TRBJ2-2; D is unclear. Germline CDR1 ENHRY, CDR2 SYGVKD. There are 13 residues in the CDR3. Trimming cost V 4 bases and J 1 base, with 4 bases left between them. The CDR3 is CAISGLNTGELFF. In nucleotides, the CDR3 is TGTGCCATCAGTGGGCTGAACACCGGGGAGCTGTTTTTT.

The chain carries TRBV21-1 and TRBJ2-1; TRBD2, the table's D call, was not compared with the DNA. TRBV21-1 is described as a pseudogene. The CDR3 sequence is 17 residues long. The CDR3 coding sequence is TGTGCCAGCAGTTCCGTGGTAGCTACACCATCCGACAATGAGCAGTTCTTC. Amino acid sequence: CASSSVVATPSDNEQFF.

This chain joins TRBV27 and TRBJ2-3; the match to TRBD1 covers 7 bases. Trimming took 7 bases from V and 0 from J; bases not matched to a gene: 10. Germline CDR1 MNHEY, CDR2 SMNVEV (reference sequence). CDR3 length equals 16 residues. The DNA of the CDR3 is TGTGCCAGCAAGTTGCAGGGGGAGTGGAGCACAGATACGCAGTATTTT. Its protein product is CASKLQGEWSTDTQYF.

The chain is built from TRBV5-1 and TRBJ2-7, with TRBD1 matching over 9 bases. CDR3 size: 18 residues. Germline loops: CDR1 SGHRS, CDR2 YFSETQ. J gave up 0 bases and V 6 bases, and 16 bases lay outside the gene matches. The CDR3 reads CASTNRDRAPLSSYEQYF. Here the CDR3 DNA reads TGCGCCAGCACCAACCGGGACAGGGCTCCACTGAGCTCCTACGAGCAGTACTTC.

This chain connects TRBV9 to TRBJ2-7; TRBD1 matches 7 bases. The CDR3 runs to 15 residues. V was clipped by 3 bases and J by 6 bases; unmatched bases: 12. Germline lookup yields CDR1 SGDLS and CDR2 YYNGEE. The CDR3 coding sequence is TGTGCCAGCAGCGCCAACAGGGGACCCTTCTCCGAGCAGTACTTC. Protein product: CASSANRGPFSEQYF.

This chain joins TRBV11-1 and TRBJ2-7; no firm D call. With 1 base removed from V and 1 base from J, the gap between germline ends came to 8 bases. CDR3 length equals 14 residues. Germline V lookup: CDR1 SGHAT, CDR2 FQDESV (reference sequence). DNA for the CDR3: TGTGCCAGCAGCTTAGTCCCGGGTTCCTACGAGCAGTACTTC. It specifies CASSLVPGSYEQYF.

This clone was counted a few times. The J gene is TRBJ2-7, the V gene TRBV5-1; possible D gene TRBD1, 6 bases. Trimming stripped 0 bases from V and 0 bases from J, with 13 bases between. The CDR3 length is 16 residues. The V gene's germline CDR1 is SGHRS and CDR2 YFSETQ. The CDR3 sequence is CASSLAGVHFSYEQYF. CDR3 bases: TGCGCCAGCAGCTTGGCAGGGGTCCATTTCTCCTACGAGCAGTACTTC.

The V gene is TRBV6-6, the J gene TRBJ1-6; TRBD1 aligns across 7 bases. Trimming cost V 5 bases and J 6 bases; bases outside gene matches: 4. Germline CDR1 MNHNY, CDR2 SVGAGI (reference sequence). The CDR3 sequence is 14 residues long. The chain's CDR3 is CASSMGQINSPLHF. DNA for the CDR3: TGTGCCAGCAGTATGGGACAGATTAATTCACCCCTCCACTTT.

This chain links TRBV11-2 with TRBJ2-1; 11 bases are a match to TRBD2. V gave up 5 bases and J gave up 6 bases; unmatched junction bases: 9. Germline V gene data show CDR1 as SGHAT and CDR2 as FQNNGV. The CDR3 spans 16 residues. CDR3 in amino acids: CASSRTSSGGFNEQFF. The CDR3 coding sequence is TGTGCCAGCAGCCGCACTTCTAGCGGGGGGTTCAATGAGCAGTTCTTC.

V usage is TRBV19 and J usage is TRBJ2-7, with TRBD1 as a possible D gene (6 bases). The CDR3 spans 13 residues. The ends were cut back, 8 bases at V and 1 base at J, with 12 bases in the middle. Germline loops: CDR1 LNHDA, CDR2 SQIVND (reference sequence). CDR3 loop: CASGSDRSYEQYF. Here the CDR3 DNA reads TGTGCCAGTGGGAGCGACAGGTCCTACGAGCAGTACTTC.

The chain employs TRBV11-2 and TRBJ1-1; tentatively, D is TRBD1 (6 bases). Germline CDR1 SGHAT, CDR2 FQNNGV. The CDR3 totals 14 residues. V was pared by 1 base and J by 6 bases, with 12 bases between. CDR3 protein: CASSLVGAGAEAFF. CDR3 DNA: TGTGCCAGCAGCTTAGTGGGGGCCGGGGCTGAAGCTTTCTTT.